Listed below are T cell receptor beta chains from one sample, sequenced in a study of T cells in Graves' hyperthyroidism and ophthalmopathy. TCRdb processed the multiplex PCR reads anew with MiXCR; each CDR3 protein has one entry. Of roughly 550,000 distinct CDR3 sequences listed, roughly a sixth are singletons. Sequencing used blood. The receptor source for this set is a woman aged 25 to 39 with Graves' ophthalmopathy. The CDR3 runs from the conserved cysteine through the conserved F or W. A D gene is named only where the DNA matches it firmly. Not every row has a clone size; where given, it reads once, few, many or a size class.

- | TRBJ1-1 | - | TRBV20-1 | 13 | TGCAGTGCTAGGGCGGAGGGGCCCGGAGGAGCTTTCTTT | CSARAEGPGGAFF
TRBD2 | TRBJ2-1 | many | TRBV20-1 | 17 | TGCAGTGCTAGAAAGGGTCTTCTGAGCGGGACTCACAATGAGCAGTTCTTC | CSARKGLLSGTHNEQFF
TRBD1 | TRBJ1-6 | many | TRBV30 | 16 | TGTGCCTGGAGTGTACCGGACAGGGGGCAATATTCACCCCTCCACTTT | CAWSVPDRGQYSPLHF
- | TRBJ1-2 | - | TRBV7-9 | 18 | TGTGCCAGCAGCGACCTTCTTACGTCCGGGTTGAGGGATCGTGGCTACACCTTC | CASSDLLTSGLRDRGYTF
TRBD2 | TRBJ2-1 | many | TRBV20-1 | 14 | TGCAGTGCTAGTAGGGGACTAGCGGGAGGTGAGCAGTTCTTC | CSASRGLAGGEQFF
- | TRBJ1-5 | - | TRBV28 | 15 | TGTGCCAGCAGCCCCCAGACCACCCACAATCAGCCCCAGCATTTT | CASSPQTTHNQPQHF
- | TRBJ2-1 | - | TRBV11-2 | 17 | TGTGCCAGCAGCTTAGAAGGAAACGGCCAACTGGGGAATGAGCAGTTCTTC | CASSLEGNGQLGNEQFF
- | TRBJ2-1 | many | TRBV7-9 | 12 | TGTGCCAGCAGCCACAAACGAAGTGAGCAGTTCTTC | CASSHKRSEQFF
- | TRBJ2-1 | - | TRBV24-1 | 13 | TGTGCCACCAGTGATTTTTGGCAGGCTGAGCAGTTCTTC | CATSDFWQAEQFF
TRBD1 | TRBJ2-2 | many | TRBV30 | 13 | TGTGCCTGGAGTAGACAGGGCAGCGGGGAGCTGTTTTTT | CAWSRQGSGELFF
- | TRBJ2-7 | few | TRBV7-9 | 14 | TGTGCCAGCAGCCGGCCGGGACATCCCTACGAGCAGTACTTC | CASSRPGHPYEQYF
- | TRBJ1-1 | - | TRBV28 | 14 | TGTGCCAGCAGGCTGACCGGCTTGGCCCCTGAAGCTTTCTTT | CASRLTGLAPEAFF
- | TRBJ1-2 | many | TRBV28 | 14 | TGTGCCAGCAGTTCAGGGGACGGAAACTATGGCTACACCTTC | CASSSGDGNYGYTF
- | TRBJ2-3 | - | TRBV7-8 | 14 | TGTGCCAGCAGCTGGGTAGCGGACACAGATACGCAGTATTTT | CASSWVADTDTQYF
- | TRBJ1-2 | - | TRBV11-2 | 13 | TGTGCCAGCAGCGCAGACAGAGCCCGTGGCTACACCTTC | CASSADRARGYTF
- | TRBJ2-5 | - | TRBV7-2 | 14 | TGTGCCAGCAGCTTAGAAATTAGGGTGGAGACCCAGTACTTC | CASSLEIRVETQYF
- | TRBJ1-5 | - | TRBV19 | 16 | TGTGCCAGTAGTTCCCACACAGGGTTGGGCAATCAGCCCCAGCATTTT | CASSSHTGLGNQPQHF
- | TRBJ1-1 | few | TRBV19 | 13 | TGTGCCAGTAGTATGACCAGGGGCACTGAAGCTTTCTTT | CASSMTRGTEAFF
- | TRBJ1-4 | - | TRBV7-2 | 16 | TGTGCCAGCAGCTTATCCCCCCAGACAACTAATGAAAAACTGTTTTTT | CASSLSPQTTNEKLFF
TRBD2 | TRBJ2-2 | - | TRBV5-4 | 15 | TGTGCCAGCAGCTTAGGCGGGAGCCACACCGGGGAGCTGTTTTTT | CASSLGGSHTGELFF
- | TRBJ2-5 | many | TRBV12-3/TRBV12-4 | 14 | TGTGCCAGCAGTTCGGGATCCCCGCAAGAGACCCAGTACTTC | CASSSGSPQETQYF
- | TRBJ2-5 | few | TRBV20-1 | 11 | TGCAGTGCTAGAGAGGACGGGACCCAGTACTTC | CSAREDGTQYF
- | TRBJ2-7 | few | TRBV27 | 13 | TGTGCCAGCAGTTTAAGGCTCTTCTACGAGCAGTACTTC | CASSLRLFYEQYF
- | TRBJ1-1 | - | TRBV27 | 15 | TGTGCCAGCAGTACGCTAGGGACAACATACACTGAAGCTTTCTTT | CASSTLGTTYTEAFF
- | TRBJ1-4 | many | TRBV5-1 | 15 | TGCGCCAGCAGCTTACAGGACTCAGGTGGTGAAAAACTGTTTTTT | CASSLQDSGGEKLFF
- | TRBJ1-2 | many | TRBV2 | 13 | TGTGCCAGCAGGGATGACACGGCTGCCGGCTACACCTTC | CASRDDTAAGYTF
TRBD2 | TRBJ2-5 | few | TRBV19 | 13 | TGTGCCAGTCGGGGGACTATACAAGAGACCCAGTACTTC | CASRGTIQETQYF
- | TRBJ1-5 | many | TRBV6-1 | 14 | TGTGCCAGCAGTTTCCTCTCTAGCAATCAGCCCCAGCATTTT | CASSFLSSNQPQHF
- | TRBJ1-1 | few | TRBV5-1 | 13 | TGCGCCAGCAGCTTGGTCCTGGGGAGGGAAGCTTTCTTT | CASSLVLGREAFF
- | TRBJ1-5 | - | TRBV20-1 | 14 | TGCAGTGCTAGAGAGACGGCGGGTTTGAAGCCCCAGCATTTT | CSARETAGLKPQHF
- | TRBJ2-2 | - | TRBV4-3 | 15 | TGCGCCAGCAGCCAAGACGTCTCAGGCGCCGGGGAGCTGTTTTTT | CASSQDVSGAGELFF
- | TRBJ2-3 | many | TRBV5-1 | 14 | TGCGCCAGCAGCCCCAGCTCTGGGGCAGATACGCAGTATTTT | CASSPSSGADTQYF
TRBD2 | TRBJ2-7 | many | TRBV18 | 16 | TGTGCCAGCTCACCATTATTCAGCGGGATCGGAGACGAGCAGTACTTC | CASSPLFSGIGDEQYF
- | TRBJ2-3 | - | TRBV19 | 15 | TGTGCCAGTACAGACCTCTGGGATAGCACAGATACGCAGTATTTT | CASTDLWDSTDTQYF
- | TRBJ1-2 | - | TRBV20-1 | 13 | TGCAGTGCTAGAGAGCGAGCTTCCTATGGCTACACCTTC | CSARERASYGYTF
- | TRBJ2-7 | many | TRBV20-1 | 17 | TGCAGTGCTGTAAGTATCTTCGAAAGGACGGCTTCCTACGAGCAGTACTTC | CSAVSIFERTASYEQYF
- | TRBJ2-7 | many | TRBV5-1 | 14 | TGCGCCAGCAGACAGCGGGACAGTTCCTACGAGCAGTACTTC | CASRQRDSSYEQYF
TRBD1 | TRBJ2-7 | many | TRBV20-1 | 17 | TGCAGTGCTCCTCCCCAGGGGGCAGGCCCGCGCTCCTACGAGCAGTACTTC | CSAPPQGAGPRSYEQYF
- | TRBJ2-7 | many | TRBV20-1 | 13 | TGCAGTGCTAGTCGGGGGAATGACGACGAGCAGTACTTC | CSASRGNDDEQYF
- | TRBJ1-5 | many | TRBV12-3/TRBV12-4 | 14 | TGTGCCAGCAGTGGGCTCTATAGCAATCAGCCCCAGCATTTT | CASSGLYSNQPQHF
- | TRBJ2-5 | many | TRBV29-1 | 14 | TGCAGCGTGGACGGGGGGCGCGCGGGGCGGGCCCAGTACTTC | CSVDGGRAGRAQYF
TRBD1 | TRBJ1-4 | few | TRBV5-1 | 15 | TGCGCCAGCAGCTTGTATGGGACAGCGAGTGAAAAACTGTTTTTT | CASSLYGTASEKLFF
- | TRBJ2-5 | - | TRBV18 | 15 | TGTGCCAGCTCACCTTCCGGGACGCCAACAGAGACCCAGTACTTC | CASSPSGTPTETQYF
- | TRBJ1-1 | many | TRBV7-8 | 11 | TGTGCCAGCAGCGCCACCGAGGTTGCTTTCTTT | CASSATEVAFF
- | TRBJ2-1 | - | TRBV7-3 | 15 | TGTGCCAGCAGCTTAGAGTTCGGGCAGTACAATGAGCAGTTCTTC | CASSLEFGQYNEQFF
TRBD2 | TRBJ2-1 | few | TRBV12-3/TRBV12-4 | 15 | TGTGCCAGCAGACTACTAGCGGACACGGGCAATGAGCAGTTCTTC | CASRLLADTGNEQFF
TRBD2 | TRBJ2-5 | - | TRBV6-2/TRBV6-3 | 14 | TGTGCCAGCAGCCACGGGGGGACGGTAAAGACCCAGTACTTC | CASSHGGTVKTQYF
- | TRBJ2-7 | many | TRBV7-2 | 13 | TGTGCCAGCAGCTTCCTAGCTTGGTACGAGCAGTACTTC | CASSFLAWYEQYF
TRBD2 | TRBJ2-5 | few | TRBV28 | 15 | TGTGCCAGCAGTCCCGGGACTAGCGGTTGGGAGACCCAGTACTTC | CASSPGTSGWETQYF
TRBD2 | TRBJ2-2 | - | TRBV2 | 16 | TGTGCCAGCAGTCACGGACTAGCGGGAGGCACCGGGGAGCTGTTTTTT | CASSHGLAGGTGELFF
- | TRBJ1-3 | few | TRBV4-3 | 15 | TGCGCCAGCAGCCAAGAGAGTACTTATGGAAACACCATATATTTT | CASSQESTYGNTIYF
- | TRBJ2-1 | few | TRBV5-8 | 14 | TGTGCCAGCAGCTGGAGCAAATACGGGAATGAGCAGTTCTTC | CASSWSKYGNEQFF
TRBD1 | TRBJ2-2 | many | TRBV28 | 15 | TGTGCCAGCAGTTCAAGCGACAGGGGGACCGGGGAGCTGTTTTTT | CASSSSDRGTGELFF
TRBD2 | TRBJ2-1 | - | TRBV5-1 | 15 | TGCGCCAGCAGCGAAAGCGGGAGCTCCTACAATGAGCAGTTCTTC | CASSESGSSYNEQFF
- | TRBJ1-5 | - | TRBV2 | 12 | TGTGCCAGCAGGCCTAGCGATCAGCCCCAGCATTTT | CASRPSDQPQHF
- | TRBJ1-3 | - | TRBV6-1 | 16 | TGTGCCAGCAGTGTGGAAACAGGGCACTCTGGAAACACCATATATTTT | CASSVETGHSGNTIYF